What follows are 14 T cell receptor beta chains derived from one specimen sequenced in a study of blood T cell repertoires in COVID-19. The method was immunoSEQ multiplex PCR; TCRdb's version includes in-frame clones alone and lacks a portion of them. This sample has 250,000 or so clones; approximately 87% occur once, and the top ten carry less than 8%. The source material was peripheral blood. Every receptor here comes from a man in his fifties or sixties with acute or convalescent COVID-19.

In this sample, this clone turned up once. This chain links TRBV7-8 with TRBJ1-1; D is perhaps TRBD1 (6 bases). The CDR3 has 15 amino acids. CDR1 SGHVS and CDR2 FQNEAQ come from the germline V gene. V lost 5 bases and J 4 bases, leaving 17 bases between the germline ends. CDR3 nucleotide sequence: TGTGCCAGCAGCACTACTAGACAGGAACCCACTGAAGCTTTCTTT. Protein product: CASSTTRQEPTEAFF.

This chain uses TRBV6-1 with TRBJ1-3; 8 bases agree with TRBD1. The ends lost 3 bases at V and 0 bases at J; junction bases unmatched: 4. This CDR3 has 16 residues. Germline V gene sequence: CDR1 MNHNS, CDR2 SASEGT. DNA of the CDR3: TGTGCCAGCAGTGAGGGGACAGGAGTCTCTGGAAACACCATATATTTT. Translating gives CASSEGTGVSGNTIYF.

The chain couples TRBV9 to TRBJ2-1; tentatively, D is TRBD2 (5 bases). Trimming removed 3 bases at V and 0 bases at J, with 10 bases between. The CDR3 covers 15 residues. Germline lookup yields CDR1 SGDLS and CDR2 YYNGEE. The CDR3 region is CASSADAGSYNEQFF. DNA of the CDR3: TGTGCCAGCAGCGCTGACGCGGGCTCCTACAATGAGCAGTTCTTC.

The chain joins TRBV10-3 to TRBJ2-7, with D tentatively TRBD1 (5 bases). V lost 3 bases, J lost 1 base, and 7 bases lay in between. CDR1 ENHRY and CDR2 SYGVKD come from the germline V gene. The CDR3 has 13 residues. CDR3 nucleotide sequence: TGTGCCATCAGTGAAAGACAGTCCTACGAGCAGTACTTC. Translation gives CAISERQSYEQYF.

This clone has only one observation. The chain recombines TRBV12-3 or TRBV12-4 with TRBJ1-4; D gene uncertain. The CDR3 consists of 13 residues. The V gene lost 4 bases and the J gene lost 7 bases, with 10 bases spanning the gap. CDR3 residues: CASSSQTGEKLFF. CDR3 DNA: TGTGCCAGCAGTTCGCAAACTGGTGAAAAACTGTTTTTT.

This chain links TRBV4-2 with TRBJ2-2; a weak D match, TRBD1 (6 bases). Germline V lookup: CDR1 LGHNA, CDR2 YNFKEQ. The ends were cut back, 4 bases at V and 7 bases at J, with 16 bases in the middle. The CDR3 is 15 residues long. DNA for the CDR3: TGTGCCAGCAGCCCCACACCTAACAGGGTCGGGGAGCTGTTTTTT. This translates into CASSPTPNRVGELFF.

V gene TRBV5-1 combines with J gene TRBJ1-6; 7 positions agree with TRBD1. There are 15 residues in the CDR3. Trimming cost V 4 bases and J 8 bases; bases outside gene matches: 9. Germline V gene sequence: CDR1 SGHRS, CDR2 YFSETQ. This CDR3 is CASSPRQGADSPLHF. The CDR3 bases are TGCGCCAGCAGCCCACGACAGGGTGCGGATTCACCCCTCCACTTT.

The count of this clone is one. The rearrangement joins TRBV28 to TRBJ2-1; 11 bases line up with TRBD2. Germline loops: CDR1 MDHEN, CDR2 SYDVKM. The CDR3 consists of 18 residues. With V trimmed by 1 base and J by 4 bases, 9 bases remained unmatched. CDR3 DNA sequence: TGTGCCAGCAGTTTATTGGGACTAGCGGAAAACCGGTACAATGAGCAGTTCTTC. It specifies CASSLLGLAENRYNEQFF.

The table lists this clone with a count of one. The CDR3 sequence is CASSLSSLGELFF. CDR3 sequence (DNA): TGTGCCAGCAGTTTATCATCACTCGGGGAGCTGTTTTTT. The rearrangement uses TRBV28 and TRBJ2-2; D is unclear. Trimming took off 1 base at V and 7 bases at J, with 7 bases between the two ends. Germline-derived CDR1 and CDR2 are MDHEN and SYDVKM. The CDR3 is 13 amino acids.

This chain connects TRBV7-3 to TRBJ1-6, with unresolved D. With 1 base removed from V and 9 bases from J, the gap between germline ends came to 7 bases. Germline CDR1 reads SGHTA; CDR2 reads FQGTGA. The CDR3 has 13 residues. Written as DNA, the CDR3 is TGTGCCAGCAGCTTAAGTGAGGGTTCACCCCTCCACTTT. Residues: CASSLSEGSPLHF.

The rearrangement links TRBV9 to TRBJ1-1; 8 bases fit TRBD1. Per germline, CDR1 SGDLS and CDR2 YYNGEE. This CDR3 is built from 15 residues. Trimming removed 4 bases from V and 3 bases from J; junction bases left unmatched: 8. In nucleotides, the CDR3 is TGTGCCAGCAGCCTAACCGGACAGGGCCACACTGAAGCTTTCTTT. It translates to CASSLTGQGHTEAFF.

V is TRBV6-6 and J is TRBJ2-1; 9 positions agree with TRBD1. The germline gives CDR1 MNHNY, CDR2 SVGAGI (reference sequence). V shed 2 bases, J shed 7 bases, and the junction held 9 bases outside the gene matches. CDR3 length equals 16 residues. The CDR3 region has the DNA TGTGCCAGCAGTTACGGATTGGACAGGGGATTGAATGAGCAGTTCTTC. Protein: CASSYGLDRGLNEQFF.

The rearrangement joins TRBV19 to TRBJ2-3; D is undetermined. V dropped 3 bases and J dropped 0 bases, with 10 bases sitting between them. From germline, CDR1 is LNHDA and CDR2 SQIVND (reference sequence). The CDR3 loop spans 15 amino acids. CDR3 nucleotides: TGTGCCAGTAGTATGAACAGACGAAGCACAGATACGCAGTATTTT. It yields the protein CASSMNRRSTDTQYF.

The J gene is TRBJ1-5, the V gene TRBV29-1, with TRBD1 as a possible D gene (5 bases). V lost 4 bases and J lost 4, with 14 bases in between. Germline V gives CDR1 SQVTM, CDR2 ANQGSEA. CDR3 length: 14 amino acids. The CDR3 is CSVVTGDWNQPQHF. The CDR3 DNA is TGCAGCGTTGTTACGGGGGATTGGAATCAGCCCCAGCATTTT.